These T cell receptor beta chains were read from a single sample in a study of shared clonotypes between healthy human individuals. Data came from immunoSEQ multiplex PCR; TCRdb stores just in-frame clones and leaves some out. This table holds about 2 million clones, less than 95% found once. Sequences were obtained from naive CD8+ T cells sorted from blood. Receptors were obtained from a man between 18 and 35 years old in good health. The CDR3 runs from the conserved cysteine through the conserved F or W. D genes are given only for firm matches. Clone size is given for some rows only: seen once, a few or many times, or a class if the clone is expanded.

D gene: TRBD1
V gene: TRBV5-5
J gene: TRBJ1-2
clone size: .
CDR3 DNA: TGTGCCAGCAGCCTGGAGGACAGGGGGCGTTGGGGCTACACCTTC
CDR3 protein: CASSLEDRGRWGYTF

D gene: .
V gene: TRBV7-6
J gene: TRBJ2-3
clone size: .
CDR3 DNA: TGTGCCAGCAGCCCCCCCGCAGATACGCAGTATTTT
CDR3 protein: CASSPPADTQYF

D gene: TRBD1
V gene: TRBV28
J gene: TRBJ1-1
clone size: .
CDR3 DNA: TGTGCCAGCAGTTTTTTCGGATTTGGGGACAGGGGGACTGAAGCTTTCTTT
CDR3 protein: CASSFFGFGDRGTEAFF

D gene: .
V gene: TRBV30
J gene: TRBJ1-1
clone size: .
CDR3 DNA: TGTGCCTGGAGTGGGACAGAAGCTTTCTTT
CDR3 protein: CAWSGTEAFF

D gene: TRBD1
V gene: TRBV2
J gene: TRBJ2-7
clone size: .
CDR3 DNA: TGTGCCAGCAGTGAAGGACAGGGGGCGGGCGAGCAGTACTTC
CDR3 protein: CASSEGQGAGEQYF

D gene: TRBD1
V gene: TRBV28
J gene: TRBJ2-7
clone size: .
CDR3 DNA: TGTGCCAGCAGTACTCGGGACAGCCAAACCTACGAGCAGTACTTC
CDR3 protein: CASSTRDSQTYEQYF

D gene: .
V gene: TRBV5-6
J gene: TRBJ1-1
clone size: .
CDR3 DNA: TGTGCCAGCAGCTTAACCCCTAACACTGAAGCTTTCTTT
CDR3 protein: CASSLTPNTEAFF

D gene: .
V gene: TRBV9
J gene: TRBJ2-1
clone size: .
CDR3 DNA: TGTGCCAGCAGCCCTAGCGAATTTAGCGAGCAGTTCTTC
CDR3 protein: CASSPSEFSEQFF

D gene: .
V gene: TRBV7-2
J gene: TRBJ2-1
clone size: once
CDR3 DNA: TGTGCCAGCAGCCTTGGCCTTACCGGGCCGTTCTTC
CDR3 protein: CASSLGLTGPFF

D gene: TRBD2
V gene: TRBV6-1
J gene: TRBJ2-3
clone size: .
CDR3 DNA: TGTGCCAGCAGTGAACTAGCGGGGGGGGAAGGTTACACAGATACGCAGTATTTT
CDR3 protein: CASSELAGGEGYTDTQYF

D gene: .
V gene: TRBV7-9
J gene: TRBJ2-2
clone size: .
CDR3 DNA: TGTGCCAGCAGCCCCGAGAGGGGGTTGAACACCGGGGAGCTGTTTTTT
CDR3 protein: CASSPERGLNTGELFF

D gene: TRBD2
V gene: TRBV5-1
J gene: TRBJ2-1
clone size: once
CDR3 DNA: TGCGCCAGCAGCTTATACAAGCGGGATGACAATGAGCAGTTCTTC
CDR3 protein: CASSLYKRDDNEQFF

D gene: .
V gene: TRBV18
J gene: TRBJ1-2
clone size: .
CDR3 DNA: TGTGCCAGCTCACCAGAAGGAGGGGACTCCCTCTACTATGGCTACACCTTC
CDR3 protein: CASSPEGGDSLYYGYTF

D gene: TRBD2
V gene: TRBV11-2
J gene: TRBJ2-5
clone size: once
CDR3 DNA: TGTGCCAGCAGCTTAAGTAGTGGCGGGGGAGAGACCCAGTACTTC
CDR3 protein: CASSLSSGGGETQYF

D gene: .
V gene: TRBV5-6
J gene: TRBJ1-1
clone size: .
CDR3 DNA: TGTGCCAGCAGCTGGTACGGGCAGGTGGAAGCTTTCTTT
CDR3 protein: CASSWYGQVEAFF

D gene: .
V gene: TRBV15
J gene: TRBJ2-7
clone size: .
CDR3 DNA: TGTGCCACCAGCAGAATAGCGGCCCCCTCCTACGAGCAGTACTTC
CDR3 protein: CATSRIAAPSYEQYF

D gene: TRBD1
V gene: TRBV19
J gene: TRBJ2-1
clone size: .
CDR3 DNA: TGTGCCAGTAGTATAAACAGGGGCAATGAGCAGTTCTTC
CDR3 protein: CASSINRGNEQFF

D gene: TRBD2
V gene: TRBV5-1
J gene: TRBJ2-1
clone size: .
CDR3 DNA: TGCGCCAGCAGCTTAGCGGGGGGGCCGTTTAATGAGCAGTTCTTC
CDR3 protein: CASSLAGGPFNEQFF

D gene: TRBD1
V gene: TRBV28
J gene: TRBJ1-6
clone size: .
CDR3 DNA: TGTGCCAGCAGTTTAGAGGACAGGAAATCCTATAATTCACCCCTCCACTTT
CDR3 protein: CASSLEDRKSYNSPLHF

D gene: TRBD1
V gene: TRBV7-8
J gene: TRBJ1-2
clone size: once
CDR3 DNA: TGTGCCAGCAGCTTAGGGGGGACAGGGGTCTATGGCTACACCTTC
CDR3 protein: CASSLGGTGVYGYTF

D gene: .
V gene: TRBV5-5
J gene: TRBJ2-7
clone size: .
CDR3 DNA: TGTGCCAGCAGCTTGGTAGGAGACTGGGGCGAGCAGTACTTC
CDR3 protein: CASSLVGDWGEQYF

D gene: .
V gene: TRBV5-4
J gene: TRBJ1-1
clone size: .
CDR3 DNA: TGTGCCAGCAGCCACGCTGTGGGGCTAGGGAACACTGAAGCTTTCTTT
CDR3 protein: CASSHAVGLGNTEAFF

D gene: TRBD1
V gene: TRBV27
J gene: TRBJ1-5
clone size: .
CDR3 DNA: TGTGCCAGCAGTTTCTCAGGGGGCGAGGGCAATCAGCCCCAGCATTTT
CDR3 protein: CASSFSGGEGNQPQHF

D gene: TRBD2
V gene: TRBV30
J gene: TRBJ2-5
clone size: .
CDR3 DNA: TGTGCCTGGACGGGACTAGCGGCAAAGGGGGAGACCCAGTACTTC
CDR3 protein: CAWTGLAAKGETQYF

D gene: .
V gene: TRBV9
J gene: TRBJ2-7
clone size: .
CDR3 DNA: TGTGCCAGCAGCGTAGTAAAGGGCTACGAGCAGTACTTC
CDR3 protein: CASSVVKGYEQYF

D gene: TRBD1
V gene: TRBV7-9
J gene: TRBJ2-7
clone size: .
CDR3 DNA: TGTGCCAGCAGCTTGGCCCTAACAGGGGCTTCGTTCGAGCAGTACTTC
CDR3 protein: CASSLALTGASFEQYF

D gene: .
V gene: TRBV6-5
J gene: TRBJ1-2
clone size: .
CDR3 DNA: TGTGCCAGCAGTACGAGCGAAGGAGGCGGCTACACCTTC
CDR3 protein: CASSTSEGGGYTF

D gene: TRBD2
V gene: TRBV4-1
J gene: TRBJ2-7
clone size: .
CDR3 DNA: TGCGCCAGCAGCCAGACTAGCGGGAGCTACTACGAGCAGTACTTC
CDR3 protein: CASSQTSGSYYEQYF

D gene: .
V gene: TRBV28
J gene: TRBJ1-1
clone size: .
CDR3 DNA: TGTGCCAGCAGTTTAACCAGGGGCGTCACTGAAGCTTTCTTT
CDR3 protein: CASSLTRGVTEAFF

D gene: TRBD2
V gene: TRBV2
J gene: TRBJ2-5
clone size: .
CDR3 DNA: TGTGCCAGCAGTCCGGGACTAGCGGGGGAAGAGACCCAGTACTTC
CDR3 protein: CASSPGLAGEETQYF

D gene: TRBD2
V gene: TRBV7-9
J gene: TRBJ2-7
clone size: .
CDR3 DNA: TGTGCCAGCAGCTTGGGTAGCGGGGGCTACGAGCAGTACTTC
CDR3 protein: CASSLGSGGYEQYF

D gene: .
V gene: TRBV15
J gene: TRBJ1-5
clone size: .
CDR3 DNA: TGTGCCACCAGCAGAGATTTTTATAGCAATCAGCCCCAGCATTTT
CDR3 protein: CATSRDFYSNQPQHF

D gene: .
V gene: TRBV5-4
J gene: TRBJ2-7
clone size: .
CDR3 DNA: TGTGCCAGCAGCTTATCCGGACAGCCCTACGAGCAGTACTTC
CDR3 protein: CASSLSGQPYEQYF

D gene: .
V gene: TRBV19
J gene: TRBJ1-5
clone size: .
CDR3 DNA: TGTGCCAGTAGTTCCGCGGGGGATATCAATCAGCCCCAGCATTTT
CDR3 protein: CASSSAGDINQPQHF

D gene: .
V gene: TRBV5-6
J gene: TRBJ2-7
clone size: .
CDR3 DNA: TGTGCCAGCAGCTTGTATCAGGGGCTCCAAGGATACGAGCAGTACTTC
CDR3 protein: CASSLYQGLQGYEQYF

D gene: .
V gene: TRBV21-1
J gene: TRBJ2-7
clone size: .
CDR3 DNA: TGTGCCAGCAGCATCTTCTCCTTCGGAGGGAGCTCCTACGAGCAGTACTTC
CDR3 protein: CASSIFSFGGSSYEQYF

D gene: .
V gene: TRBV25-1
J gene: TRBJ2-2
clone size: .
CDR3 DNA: TGTGCCAGCAGTAATGGGGACAACACCGGGGAGCTGTTTTTT
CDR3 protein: CASSNGDNTGELFF

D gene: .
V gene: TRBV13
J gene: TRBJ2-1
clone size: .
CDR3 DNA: TGTGCCAGCAGCTTAAGCCTTGCCGACTACAATGAGCAGTTCTTC
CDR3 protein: CASSLSLADYNEQFF

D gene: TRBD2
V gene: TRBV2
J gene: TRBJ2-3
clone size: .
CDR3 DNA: TGTGCCAGCAGTGAAGAAGCGGGGCGCCTCTGGGCAGATACGCAGTATTTT
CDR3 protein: CASSEEAGRLWADTQYF

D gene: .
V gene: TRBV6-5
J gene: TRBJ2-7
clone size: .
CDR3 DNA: TGTGCCAGCAGTTGGCGGGCTCCTTCCTACGAGCAGTACTTC
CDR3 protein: CASSWRAPSYEQYF

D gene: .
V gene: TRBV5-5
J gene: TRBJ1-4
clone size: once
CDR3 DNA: TGTGCCAGCAGCTTTCGGGCGGCCGAACTGTTTTTT
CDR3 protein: CASSFRAAELFF

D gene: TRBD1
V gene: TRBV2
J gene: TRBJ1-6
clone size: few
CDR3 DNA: TGTGCCAGCAGTGAAACAGGGGCGTATTCACCCCTCCACTTT
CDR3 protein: CASSETGAYSPLHF

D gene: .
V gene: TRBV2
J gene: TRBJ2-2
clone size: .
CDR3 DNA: TGTGCCAGCAGGGGGGGACAGTACACCGGGGAGCTGTTTTTT
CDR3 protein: CASRGGQYTGELFF

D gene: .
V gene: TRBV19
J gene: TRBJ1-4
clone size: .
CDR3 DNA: TGTGCCAGTAGTATACTCCTGGACGGTAATGAAAAACTGTTTTTT
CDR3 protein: CASSILLDGNEKLFF

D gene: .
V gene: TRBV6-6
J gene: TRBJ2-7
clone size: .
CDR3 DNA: TGTGCCAGCAGTTACTCGGCGGGGAGCTCCTACGAGCAGTACTTC
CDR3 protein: CASSYSAGSSYEQYF